These T cell receptor beta chains were read from a single sample in a study of regulatory T cells in long-lasting Graves disease. Via MiXCR, TCRdb re-called the multiplex PCR reads, giving one row per CDR3 protein. The sample has around 450,000 distinct CDR3 sequences; under 15% are singletons. This sample was also put to use in a study of T cells in Graves' hyperthyroidism and ophthalmopathy.

The material was peripheral blood mononuclear cells (PBMCs), obtained at new diagnosis, from a patient treated with antithyroid drugs. These receptors all come from a woman between 25 and 40 years old with Graves disease. The CDR3 runs from the conserved cysteine through the conserved F or W. Fields, in order: D gene, J gene, V gene, clone size, CDR3 protein, CDR3 DNA. The D gene is left open where the match is weak. Rows may omit the clone size; those that give it use once, few, many or a size class.

d_call: .
j_call: TRBJ2-7
v_call: TRBV20-1
clone_size: .
cdr3_aa: CSARDGTFYEQYF
cdr3_nt: TGCAGTGCTAGAGACGGGACTTTTTACGAGCAGTACTTC

d_call: .
j_call: TRBJ2-5
v_call: TRBV6-1
clone_size: many
cdr3_aa: CASSEEGDRAGETQYF
cdr3_nt: TGTGCCAGCAGTGAAGAGGGAGACAGGGCGGGGGAGACCCAGTACTTC

d_call: .
j_call: TRBJ2-2
v_call: TRBV2
clone_size: few
cdr3_aa: CASSEVRGIANTGELFF
cdr3_nt: TGTGCCAGCAGTGAAGTCCGGGGGATCGCGAACACCGGGGAGCTGTTTTTT

d_call: TRBD2
j_call: TRBJ2-1
v_call: TRBV12-3/TRBV12-4
clone_size: many
cdr3_aa: CASSYSGSSYNEQFF
cdr3_nt: TGTGCCAGCAGCTATAGCGGGAGTAGCTACAATGAGCAGTTCTTC

d_call: .
j_call: TRBJ2-3
v_call: TRBV20-1
clone_size: many
cdr3_aa: CSARDVTGRDTDTQYF
cdr3_nt: TGCAGTGCTAGAGATGTAACGGGCCGCGACACAGATACGCAGTATTTT

d_call: TRBD1
j_call: TRBJ1-1
v_call: TRBV28
clone_size: many
cdr3_aa: CASSPPGQMNTEAFF
cdr3_nt: TGTGCCAGCAGTCCCCCGGGACAGATGAACACTGAAGCTTTCTTT

d_call: .
j_call: TRBJ1-1
v_call: TRBV12-3/TRBV12-4
clone_size: many
cdr3_aa: CASSLGQTINTEAFF
cdr3_nt: TGTGCCAGCAGTTTAGGACAGACGATTAACACTGAAGCTTTCTTT

d_call: .
j_call: TRBJ1-5
v_call: TRBV2
clone_size: many
cdr3_aa: CASSDRGTRSNQPQHF
cdr3_nt: TGTGCCAGCAGTGACCGGGGGACCCGTAGCAATCAGCCCCAGCATTTT

d_call: .
j_call: TRBJ2-5
v_call: TRBV10-3
clone_size: many
cdr3_aa: CAIRADPGGETQYF
cdr3_nt: TGTGCCATCAGGGCGGACCCTGGGGGAGAGACCCAGTACTTC

d_call: .
j_call: TRBJ1-2
v_call: TRBV15
clone_size: many
cdr3_aa: CATSRPQITGVLGYTF
cdr3_nt: TGTGCCACCAGCCGGCCGCAGATAACCGGGGTACTTGGCTACACCTTC

d_call: TRBD1
j_call: TRBJ1-5
v_call: TRBV20-1
clone_size: many
cdr3_aa: CSASGGSGPQHF
cdr3_nt: TGCAGTGCTTCAGGGGGCAGCGGGCCCCAGCATTTT

d_call: .
j_call: TRBJ2-7
v_call: TRBV15
clone_size: .
cdr3_aa: CATQEGRSSYNEQYF
cdr3_nt: TGTGCCACTCAGGAGGGCCGGAGCTCCTACAATGAGCAGTACTTC

d_call: .
j_call: TRBJ2-7
v_call: TRBV11-2
clone_size: many
cdr3_aa: CASSQGDFPGQYF
cdr3_nt: TGTGCCAGCAGCCAGGGGGACTTTCCTGGGCAGTACTTC

d_call: .
j_call: TRBJ2-3
v_call: TRBV20-1
clone_size: few
cdr3_aa: CSARVGGAIDTDTQYF
cdr3_nt: TGCAGTGCTAGAGTTGGGGGAGCAATCGACACAGATACGCAGTATTTT

d_call: TRBD2
j_call: TRBJ2-7
v_call: TRBV28
clone_size: many
cdr3_aa: CASSLRREISYEQYF
cdr3_nt: TGTGCCAGCAGTTTAAGGCGGGAGATCTCCTACGAGCAGTACTTC

d_call: TRBD1
j_call: TRBJ2-7
v_call: TRBV20-1
clone_size: .
cdr3_aa: CVRDRGPKTGAYEQYF
cdr3_nt: TGCGTGAGGGACAGGGGCCCGAAGACTGGAGCCTACGAGCAGTACTTC

d_call: .
j_call: TRBJ2-3
v_call: TRBV12-3/TRBV12-4
clone_size: .
cdr3_aa: CASGASSTDTQYF
cdr3_nt: TGTGCCAGCGGGGCTAGCAGCACAGATACGCAGTATTTT

d_call: .
j_call: TRBJ1-1
v_call: TRBV6-1
clone_size: many
cdr3_aa: CASSTSLGALLNTEAFF
cdr3_nt: TGTGCCAGCAGCACCAGTTTAGGGGCCCTCCTGAACACTGAAGCTTTCTTT

d_call: .
j_call: TRBJ2-7
v_call: TRBV5-6
clone_size: .
cdr3_aa: CASSLVRETYEQYF
cdr3_nt: TGTGCCAGCAGCTTGGTGCGAGAGACGTACGAGCAGTACTTC

d_call: .
j_call: TRBJ2-3
v_call: TRBV10-3
clone_size: many
cdr3_aa: CAISEGNPTDTQYF
cdr3_nt: TGTGCCATCAGTGAGGGGAACCCCACAGATACGCAGTATTTT

d_call: TRBD1
j_call: TRBJ1-4
v_call: TRBV3-1
clone_size: .
cdr3_aa: CASSQRLRGREKLFF
cdr3_nt: TGTGCCAGCAGCCAAAGGCTCAGGGGGCGGGAAAAACTGTTTTTT

d_call: TRBD2
j_call: TRBJ2-1
v_call: TRBV3-1
clone_size: many
cdr3_aa: CASSRRLAETNEQFF
cdr3_nt: TGTGCCAGCAGCCGCCGACTAGCGGAGACCAATGAGCAGTTCTTC

d_call: TRBD1
j_call: TRBJ1-5
v_call: TRBV19
clone_size: .
cdr3_aa: CASSSRQGGNQPQHF
cdr3_nt: TGTGCCAGTAGTAGCCGACAGGGAGGCAATCAGCCCCAGCATTTT

d_call: .
j_call: TRBJ2-1
v_call: TRBV19
clone_size: .
cdr3_aa: CASTIGINEQFF
cdr3_nt: TGTGCCAGCACAATAGGGATCAATGAGCAGTTCTTC

d_call: .
j_call: TRBJ2-1
v_call: TRBV7-3
clone_size: many
cdr3_aa: CASSSTSTSHHEQFF
cdr3_nt: TGTGCCAGCAGCTCCACCTCGACCAGTCACCATGAGCAGTTCTTC

d_call: .
j_call: TRBJ2-5
v_call: TRBV18
clone_size: many
cdr3_aa: CASSPVEETQYF
cdr3_nt: TGTGCCAGCTCACCAGTTGAAGAGACCCAGTACTTC

d_call: .
j_call: TRBJ2-1
v_call: TRBV7-9
clone_size: once
cdr3_aa: CASSQAYGTAIYNEQFF
cdr3_nt: TGTGCCAGCAGCCAAGCCTACGGGACGGCGATATACAATGAGCAGTTCTTC

d_call: .
j_call: TRBJ2-3
v_call: TRBV29-1
clone_size: many
cdr3_aa: CSVPRGRTDTQYF
cdr3_nt: TGCAGCGTCCCCAGGGGCCGGACAGATACGCAGTATTTT

d_call: .
j_call: TRBJ2-1
v_call: TRBV13
clone_size: many
cdr3_aa: CASSPPVSYNEQFF
cdr3_nt: TGTGCCAGCAGCCCGCCAGTTTCGTACAATGAGCAGTTCTTC

d_call: TRBD1
j_call: TRBJ2-5
v_call: TRBV4-1
clone_size: .
cdr3_aa: CASSSTGGVETQYF
cdr3_nt: TGCGCCAGCAGCTCCACAGGGGGCGTTGAGACCCAGTACTTC

d_call: .
j_call: TRBJ2-1
v_call: TRBV11-2
clone_size: .
cdr3_aa: CASSPRRDFPLNEQFF
cdr3_nt: TGTGCCAGCAGCCCCCGCCGGGACTTCCCGCTCAATGAGCAGTTCTTC

d_call: .
j_call: TRBJ2-7
v_call: TRBV15
clone_size: .
cdr3_aa: CATSKAGTHYEQYF
cdr3_nt: TGTGCCACCAGCAAAGCCGGGACACACTACGAGCAGTACTTC

d_call: .
j_call: TRBJ1-2
v_call: TRBV28
clone_size: many
cdr3_aa: CALGGNAPSGAWGYTF
cdr3_nt: TGTGCCCTCGGAGGCAATGCACCTTCGGGGGCATGGGGCTACACCTTC

d_call: TRBD2
j_call: TRBJ2-7
v_call: TRBV5-4
clone_size: many
cdr3_aa: CASSLRTSGVYEQYF
cdr3_nt: TGTGCCAGCAGCTTAAGGACTAGCGGAGTCTACGAGCAGTACTTC

d_call: TRBD2
j_call: TRBJ2-1
v_call: TRBV13
clone_size: .
cdr3_aa: CASSFSGTSLNEQFF
cdr3_nt: TGTGCCAGCAGCTTTTCCGGGACTAGCCTCAATGAGCAGTTCTTC

d_call: TRBD2
j_call: TRBJ2-3
v_call: TRBV6-1
clone_size: many
cdr3_aa: CASRSQLAPSTDTQYF
cdr3_nt: TGTGCCAGCAGATCTCAACTAGCGCCGAGCACAGATACGCAGTATTTT

d_call: .
j_call: TRBJ1-1
v_call: TRBV5-1
clone_size: many
cdr3_aa: CASSKGRGMNTEAFF
cdr3_nt: TGCGCCAGCAGTAAGGGCCGAGGGATGAACACTGAAGCTTTCTTT

d_call: TRBD1
j_call: TRBJ1-2
v_call: TRBV6-1
clone_size: many
cdr3_aa: CASSPLTGIFYGYTF
cdr3_nt: TGTGCCAGCAGTCCCCTGACAGGGATCTTCTATGGCTACACCTTC

d_call: .
j_call: TRBJ2-1
v_call: TRBV2
clone_size: many
cdr3_aa: CASSEGGEVFF
cdr3_nt: TGTGCCAGCAGTGAGGGGGGAGAGGTGTTCTTC

d_call: .
j_call: TRBJ1-6
v_call: TRBV20-1
clone_size: .
cdr3_aa: CSATFGQNSPLHF
cdr3_nt: TGCAGTGCTACCTTCGGACAGAATTCACCCCTCCACTTT

d_call: .
j_call: TRBJ2-2
v_call: TRBV14
clone_size: few
cdr3_aa: CASSQDFPMDGFKNTGELFF
cdr3_nt: TGTGCCAGCAGCCAAGACTTCCCAATGGACGGTTTTAAGAACACCGGGGAGCTGTTTTTT

d_call: TRBD2
j_call: TRBJ2-3
v_call: TRBV20-1
clone_size: .
cdr3_aa: CSASPAGGDTQYF
cdr3_nt: TGCAGTGCTAGTCCAGCGGGAGGTGATACGCAGTATTTT

d_call: TRBD1
j_call: TRBJ2-1
v_call: TRBV5-6
clone_size: .
cdr3_aa: CASTPGQGFNEQFF
cdr3_nt: TGTGCCAGCACCCCGGGACAGGGTTTCAATGAGCAGTTCTTC

d_call: .
j_call: TRBJ1-1
v_call: TRBV18
clone_size: many
cdr3_aa: CASSRIEYTEAFF
cdr3_nt: TGTGCCAGCTCACGGATTGAATACACTGAAGCTTTCTTT

d_call: .
j_call: TRBJ2-7
v_call: TRBV2
clone_size: many
cdr3_aa: CAGGMRGPRYEQYF
cdr3_nt: TGTGCCGGGGGGATGAGAGGGCCGCGTTACGAGCAGTACTTC

d_call: TRBD2
j_call: TRBJ2-3
v_call: TRBV20-1
clone_size: .
cdr3_aa: CSPGTSRTDTQYF
cdr3_nt: TGCAGTCCCGGGACTAGTAGGACAGATACGCAGTATTTT

d_call: .
j_call: TRBJ2-7
v_call: TRBV24-1
clone_size: .
cdr3_aa: CASPNGENSGIPVCEQYF
cdr3_nt: TGTGCGAGTCCCAATGGGGAAAACTCGGGTATACCAGTGTGCGAGCAGTACTTC

d_call: TRBD2
j_call: TRBJ2-4
v_call: TRBV5-4
clone_size: .
cdr3_aa: CASSLGTRGVIQYF
cdr3_nt: TGTGCCAGCAGCCTGGGGACTAGGGGGGTCATTCAGTACTTC

d_call: .
j_call: TRBJ1-2
v_call: TRBV27
clone_size: .
cdr3_aa: CASSLRLGVYGYTF
cdr3_nt: TGTGCCAGCAGTTTAAGACTCGGGGTCTATGGCTACACCTTC

d_call: TRBD2
j_call: TRBJ2-1
v_call: TRBV12-3/TRBV12-4
clone_size: many
cdr3_aa: CASSLFPGLAGGGTNNEQFF
cdr3_nt: TGTGCCAGCAGTTTATTTCCAGGACTAGCGGGCGGAGGTACAAACAATGAGCAGTTCTTC

d_call: .
j_call: TRBJ1-6
v_call: TRBV9
clone_size: few
cdr3_aa: CASSPAGTRHSPLHF
cdr3_nt: TGTGCCAGCAGTCCCGCCGGGACACGCCATTCACCCCTCCACTTT

d_call: .
j_call: TRBJ1-5
v_call: TRBV2
clone_size: many
cdr3_aa: CASGEAVLTQPQHF
cdr3_nt: TGTGCCAGCGGGGAAGCAGTGTTGACTCAGCCCCAGCATTTT

d_call: .
j_call: TRBJ2-5
v_call: TRBV30
clone_size: many
cdr3_aa: CAWSVRPKETQYF
cdr3_nt: TGTGCCTGGAGTGTCCGCCCGAAAGAGACCCAGTACTTC

d_call: .
j_call: TRBJ2-1
v_call: TRBV20-1
clone_size: many
cdr3_aa: CSARGDDDYNEQFF
cdr3_nt: TGCAGTGCGAGAGGGGATGATGACTACAATGAGCAGTTCTTC

d_call: .
j_call: TRBJ2-7
v_call: TRBV28
clone_size: once
cdr3_aa: CASSLAGVGSEQYF
cdr3_nt: TGTGCCAGCAGTTTAGCAGGGGTGGGCAGCGAGCAGTACTTC